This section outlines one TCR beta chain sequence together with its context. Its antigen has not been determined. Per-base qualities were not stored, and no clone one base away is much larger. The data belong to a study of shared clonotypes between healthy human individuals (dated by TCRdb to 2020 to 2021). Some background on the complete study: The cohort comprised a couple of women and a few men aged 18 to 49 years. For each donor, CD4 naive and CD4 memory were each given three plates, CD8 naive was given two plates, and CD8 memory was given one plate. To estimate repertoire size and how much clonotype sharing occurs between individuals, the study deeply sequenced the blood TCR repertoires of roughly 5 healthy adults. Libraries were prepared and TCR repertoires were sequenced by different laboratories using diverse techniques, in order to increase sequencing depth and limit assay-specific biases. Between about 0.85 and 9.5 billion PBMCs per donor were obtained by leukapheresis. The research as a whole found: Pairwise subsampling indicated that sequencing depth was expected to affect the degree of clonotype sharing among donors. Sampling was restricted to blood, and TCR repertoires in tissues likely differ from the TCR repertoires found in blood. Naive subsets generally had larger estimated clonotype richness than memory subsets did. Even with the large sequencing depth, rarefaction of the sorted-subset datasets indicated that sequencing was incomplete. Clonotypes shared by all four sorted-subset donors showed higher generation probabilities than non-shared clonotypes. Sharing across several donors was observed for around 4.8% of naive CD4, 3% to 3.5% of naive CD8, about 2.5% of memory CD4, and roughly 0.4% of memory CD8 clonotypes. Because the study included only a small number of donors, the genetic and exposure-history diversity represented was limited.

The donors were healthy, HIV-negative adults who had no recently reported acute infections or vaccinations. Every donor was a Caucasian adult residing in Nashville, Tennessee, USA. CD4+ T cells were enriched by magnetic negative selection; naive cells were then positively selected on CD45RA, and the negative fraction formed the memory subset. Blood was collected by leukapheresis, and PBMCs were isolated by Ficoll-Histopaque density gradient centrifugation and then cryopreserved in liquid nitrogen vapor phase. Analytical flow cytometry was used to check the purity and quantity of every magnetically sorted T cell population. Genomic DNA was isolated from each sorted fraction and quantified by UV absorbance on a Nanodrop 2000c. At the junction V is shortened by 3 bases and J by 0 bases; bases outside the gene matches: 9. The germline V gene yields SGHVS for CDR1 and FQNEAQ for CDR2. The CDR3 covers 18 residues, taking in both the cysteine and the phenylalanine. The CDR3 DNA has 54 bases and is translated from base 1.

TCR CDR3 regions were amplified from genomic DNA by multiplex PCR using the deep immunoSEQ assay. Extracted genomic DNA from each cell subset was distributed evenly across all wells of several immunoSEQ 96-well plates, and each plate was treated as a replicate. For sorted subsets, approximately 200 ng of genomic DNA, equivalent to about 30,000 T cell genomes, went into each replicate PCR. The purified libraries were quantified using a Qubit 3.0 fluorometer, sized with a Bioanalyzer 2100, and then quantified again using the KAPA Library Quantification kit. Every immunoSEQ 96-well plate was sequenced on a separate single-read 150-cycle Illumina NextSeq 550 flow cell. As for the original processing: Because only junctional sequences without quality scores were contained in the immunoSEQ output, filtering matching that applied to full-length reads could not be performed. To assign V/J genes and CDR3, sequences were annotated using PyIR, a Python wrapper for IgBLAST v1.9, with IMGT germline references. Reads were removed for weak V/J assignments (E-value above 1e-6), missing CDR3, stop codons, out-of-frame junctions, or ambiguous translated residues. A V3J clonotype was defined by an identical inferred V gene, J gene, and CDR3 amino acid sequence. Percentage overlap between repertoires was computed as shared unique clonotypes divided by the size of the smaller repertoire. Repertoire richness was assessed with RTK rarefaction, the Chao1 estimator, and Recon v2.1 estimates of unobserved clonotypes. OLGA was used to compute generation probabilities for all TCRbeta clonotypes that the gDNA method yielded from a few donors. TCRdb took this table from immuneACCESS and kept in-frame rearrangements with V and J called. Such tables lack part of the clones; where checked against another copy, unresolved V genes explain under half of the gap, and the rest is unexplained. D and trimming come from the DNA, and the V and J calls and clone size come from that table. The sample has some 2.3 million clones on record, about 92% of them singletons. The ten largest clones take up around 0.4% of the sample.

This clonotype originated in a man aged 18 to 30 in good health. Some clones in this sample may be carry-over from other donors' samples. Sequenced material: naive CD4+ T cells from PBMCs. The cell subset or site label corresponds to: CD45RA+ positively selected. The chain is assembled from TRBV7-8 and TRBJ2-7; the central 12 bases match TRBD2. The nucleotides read TGTGCCAGCAGCTTTCTGACTAGCGGGAGAGAGAGCTCCTACGAGCAGTACTTC. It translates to CASSFLTSGRESSYEQYF.